The 6 T cell receptor beta chains presented below share a single source sample, sequenced in a study of molecular identifiers for immune sequencing clone quantification. Each CDR3 protein gets one entry after TCRdb re-called the PCR reads with MiXCR. The table shows roughly 630,000 distinct CDR3 sequences, with 25% occurring only once. Sequences were obtained from naive CD8+ T cells from blood, with Jurkat cell RNA spiked in. Subset meaning: FACS-sorted CD8+CD4-CCR7+CD45RA+ naive T cells. These TCRs come from a human donor in good health. Some libraries in this study had Jurkat cell RNA spiked in.

The V gene is TRBV7-9, the J gene TRBJ2-1; D is ambiguous. The CDR3 totals 13 residues. Germline lookup yields CDR1 SEHNR and CDR2 FQNEAQ (reference sequence). The V gene lost 2 bases and the J gene lost 6 bases, with 8 bases spanning the gap. The CDR3 loop is CASSLTPGNEQFF. In DNA, the CDR3 is TGTGCCAGCAGCTTAACCCCAGGCAATGAGCAGTTCTTC.

This clonotype was found once. This may stem from a read error, because a much larger clone lies one nucleotide away. The rearrangement uses TRBV20-1 and TRBJ2-7, with 7 positions matching TRBD1. Unmatched junction bases numbered 5, after V lost 5 bases and J lost 1 base. This CDR3 comprises 13 residues. Per germline, CDR1 DFQATT and CDR2 SNEGSKA (reference sequence). The CDR3 sequence is CSAGQATSYEQYF. The CDR3 DNA reads as TGCAGTGCTGGACAGGCGACTTCCTACGAGCAGTACTTC.

The table lists this clonotype with many counts. The J gene is TRBJ2-7, the V gene TRBV6-2 or TRBV6-3; a possible D gene is TRBD2 (5 bases). Trimming took off 6 bases at V and 3 bases at J, with 12 bases between the two ends. Per germline, CDR1 MNHEY and CDR2 SVGEGT. The CDR3 consists of 13 residues. The CDR3 sequence: CASSLGENYEQYF. The CDR3 nucleotides read TGTGCCAGCAGCTTGGGAGAAAACTACGAGCAGTACTTC.

This chain links TRBV24-1 with TRBJ2-1; D not resolved. Deletions cut 3 bases from V and 6 bases from J, with 8 bases between. The CDR3 is made up of 13 amino acids. Germline assignment: CDR1 KGHDR and CDR2 SFDVKD. The CDR3 nucleotides are TGTGCCACCAGTGATAGGCACCGCAATGAGCAGTTCTTC. This sequence encodes CATSDRHRNEQFF.

The sample holds a few counts of this clonotype. J is TRBJ2-7 and V is TRBV7-9, with D tentatively TRBD2 (6 bases). CDR1 is SEHNR, CDR2 FQNEAQ, per germline (reference sequence). The CDR3 spans 14 residues. The V end was cut by 11 bases, the J end by 5 bases, with 22 bases between. The CDR3 DNA sequence: TGTGCCGAGCGCGGTGGAGGGAAGTTGAACGAGCAGTACTTC. The encoded protein is CAERGGGKLNEQYF.

The rearrangement joins TRBV7-2 to TRBJ2-1; D is unresolved. This CDR3 is 13 amino acids long. V lost 5 bases and J lost 4, with 9 bases in between. Germline V gene lookup returns CDR1 SGHTA and CDR2 FQGNSA. The CDR3 nucleotides are TGTACCAGCAGCGTAACCCCTTACAATGAGCAGTTCTTC. Translation: CTSSVTPYNEQFF. Based on the CDR3 plus reference TRBV7-2 and TRBJ2-1, the full variable domain is GAGVSQSPSNKVTEKGKDVELRCDPISGHTALYWYRQSLGQGLEFLIYFQGNSAPDKSGLPSDRFSAERTGGSVSTLTIQRTQQEDSAVYLCTSSVTPYNEQFFGPGTRLTVL.